Listed below are T cell receptor beta chains from one sample, sequenced in a study of OX40 agonist ivuxolimab in advanced cancers. TCRdb's copy holds only in-frame clones and misses some; the assay was immunoSEQ multiplex PCR. This sample has fewer than 65,000 clones, with 86% found just once. The source material was CD4+ or CD8+ T cells sorted from blood, sampled in a trial of the OX40 agonist ivuxolimab. These TCRs come from an adult with an advanced solid tumor such as melanoma, head and neck, liver or kidney cancer. CDR3s include the opening cysteine and the closing phenylalanine or tryptophan. The D gene is left open where the match is weak. Size tells how often a clone was seen (once, few, many) or the class of an expanded clone, and some rows leave it out.

>16|TRBJ2-2|TRBV2|once|.
TGTGCCAGCAGTGAATGGGGCAGTGCAAACACCGGGGAGCTGTTTTTT
CASSEWGSANTGELFF
>17|TRBJ1-5|TRBV6-1|.|.
TGTGCCAGCAGTGTCGGCCTTTTTACAGGTCCAGCTCAGCCCCAGCATTTT
CASSVGLFTGPAQPQHF
>14|TRBJ2-1|TRBV18|few|.
TGTGCCAGCCTAGTGGAGCGGGACATCAATGAGCAGTTCTTC
CASLVERDINEQFF
>14|TRBJ2-2|TRBV4-3|.|.
TGCGCCAGCAGCCAAGACCCGGTGACCGGGGAGCTGTTTTTT
CASSQDPVTGELFF
>14|TRBJ1-1|TRBV7-8|.|.
TGTGCCAGCAGCTCCCGACACCTTGTCACTGAAGCTTTCTTT
CASSSRHLVTEAFF
>17|TRBJ2-4|TRBV19|.|.
TGTGCCAGTAGTCTCCGACTAGATCAGGGAGCCAAAAACATTCAGTACTTC
CASSLRLDQGAKNIQYF
>18|TRBJ2-2|TRBV11-2|.|.
TGTGCCAGCAGCTATGGGAAGGGGCGGGAAACGAACACCGGGGAGCTGTTTTTT
CASSYGKGRETNTGELFF
>13|TRBJ1-2|TRBV28|.|TRBD1
TGTGCCAGCAGTGGGGGACAGCGTTATGGCTACACCTTC
CASSGGQRYGYTF
>12|TRBJ2-1|TRBV5-1|.|.
TGCGCCAGCAGCCAAATAGCCAATGAGCAGTTCTTC
CASSQIANEQFF
>14|TRBJ1-4|TRBV28|.|.
TGTGCCAGCAGTTTAAAGGGTTTCGGTGAAAAACTGTTTTTT
CASSLKGFGEKLFF
>15|TRBJ2-2|TRBV5-4|.|TRBD2
TGTGCCAGCAGCCTAGCGGGGGCGAACACCGGGGAGCTGTTTTTT
CASSLAGANTGELFF
>16|TRBJ2-5|TRBV7-2|.|.
TGTGCCAGCAGCCAACGACTGGCGGGGCTCCAAGAGACCCAGTACTTC
CASSQRLAGLQETQYF
>13|TRBJ2-5|TRBV5-4|.|.
TGTGCCAGCAGCACCGGGACGGTAGAGACCCAGTACTTC
CASSTGTVETQYF
>13|TRBJ2-1|TRBV7-2|.|TRBD2
TGTGCCAGCAATAAGCGGGGTTACAATGAGCAGTTCTTC
CASNKRGYNEQFF
>14|TRBJ1-5|TRBV5-6|.|TRBD1
TGTGCCAGCAGCTTATACAGGGGGCAGGGGCCCCAGCATTTT
CASSLYRGQGPQHF
>12|TRBJ1-5|TRBV19|once|.
TGTGCCCCCTATCCCCTTAGTCAGCCCCAGCATTTT
CAPYPLSQPQHF
>18|TRBJ2-7|TRBV28|.|TRBD2
TGTGCCAGCAGTTCCGCCGGGGGAGGTAGCGGGCTTACCTACGAGCAGTACTTC
CASSSAGGGSGLTYEQYF
>13|TRBJ1-6|TRBV29-1|.|.
TGCAGCGTGAGAACAGGGAAAGGTTCACCCCTCCACTTT
CSVRTGKGSPLHF
>15|TRBJ2-5|TRBV7-3|.|TRBD2
TGTGCCAGCAGCTTAACTAGCGGGGGCCAAGAGACCCAGTACTTC
CASSLTSGGQETQYF
>15|TRBJ1-4|TRBV7-6|.|.
TGTGCCAGCAGCTTAGATGTTGGGGTGTTCGAAAAACTGTTTTTT
CASSLDVGVFEKLFF
>14|TRBJ2-7|TRBV5-8|.|.
TGTGCCAGCAGCCGCCGGGACACCCTCGACGAGCAGTACTTC
CASSRRDTLDEQYF
>13|TRBJ1-2|TRBV6-5|few|.
TGTGCCATCTCCCGCTCAACCGGCTATGGCTACACCTTC
CAISRSTGYGYTF
>14|TRBJ2-7|TRBV5-4|.|TRBD2
TGTGCCAGCAGCGGGGGGACTAGCGGGACCGAGCAGTACTTC
CASSGGTSGTEQYF
>18|TRBJ2-5|TRBV4-1|.|.
TGCGCCAGCAGCCAATCGACCGGGAGAAATCCGTACCAAGAGACCCAGTACTTC
CASSQSTGRNPYQETQYF
>16|TRBJ2-2|TRBV5-4|few|TRBD2
TGTGCCAGCAGCCAACTAGCGGGGGAGAACACCGGGGAGCTGTTTTTT
CASSQLAGENTGELFF
>15|TRBJ1-4|TRBV5-5|.|TRBD1
TGTGCCAGCAGCTTCCCGACAGGGGTCAGCGAAAAACTGTTTTTT
CASSFPTGVSEKLFF
>15|TRBJ1-5|TRBV19|.|.
TGTGCCAGTAGTATCTTCCAGGGCGACAATCAGCCCCAGCATTTT
CASSIFQGDNQPQHF
>15|TRBJ2-3|TRBV7-3|few|.
TGTGCCAGCAGCTTATCTTCCGGGGACCCTAATACGCAGTATTTT
CASSLSSGDPNTQYF